The 27 T cell receptor beta chains presented below share a single source sample, sequenced in a study of CD8 T cells in ankylosing spondylitis. From the 5' RACE reads, TCRdb called clonotypes with MiXCR, one entry per CDR3 protein. The sample yields under 300,000 distinct CDR3 sequences, about 10% seen once. Sequenced: blood, either unsorted or a sorted T cell fraction (not recorded which). The receptors here all came from a male donor with ankylosing spondylitis or in good health (not recorded which).

This clonotype was seen only a few times. The CDR3 nucleotides are TGTGCCAGCAGTTTATCGGGCGGGAGGGAGGACAATGAGCAGTTCTTC. Translating it yields CASSLSGGREDNEQFF. This sequence joins TRBV28 and TRBJ2-1, with 9 bases lining up with TRBD2. Germline CDR1 MDHEN, CDR2 SYDVKM. After removal of 1 base from V and 5 bases from J, the junction contained 6 bases not matched to a gene. The CDR3 length is 16 residues.

This clonotype was seen at least ten times. The chain uses TRBV20-1 and TRBJ2-1; possibly TRBD1 or TRBD2 for D (5 bases each). V shed 5 bases and J shed 4 bases, with 15 bases lying between them. Germline-derived CDR1 and CDR2 are DFQATT and SNEGSKA (reference sequence). The CDR3 spans 14 residues. CDR3 protein: CSAQSPGPYNEQFF. Written as DNA, the CDR3 is TGCAGTGCTCAATCGCCGGGACCTTACAATGAGCAGTTCTTC.

This chain uses TRBV3-1 with TRBJ1-1; no reliable D call. Per the germline V gene, CDR1 is LGHDT and CDR2 is YNNKEL (reference sequence). The CDR3 extends over 17 amino acids. The germline V and J ends were trimmed by 10 bases and 5 bases, with 29 bases remaining between them. CDR3 nucleotide sequence: TGTGCCACCTCCCCCTTCGCCCGCAGAGGTCGGGGAACTGAAGCTTTCTTT. This sequence encodes CATSPFARRGRGTEAFF.

The chain recombines TRBV7-2 with TRBJ2-7; 10 bases are a match to TRBD1. V dropped 0 bases and J dropped 5; count of bases not matched to a gene: 10. The CDR3 sequence is 17 residues long. Germline assignment: CDR1 SGHTA and CDR2 FQGNSA. DNA for the CDR3: TGTGCCAGCAGCTTAGCCCCTTGGCCGGGACAGGGGAACGAGCAGTACTTC. Amino acid sequence: CASSLAPWPGQGNEQYF.

There are many counts of this clonotype. The chain couples TRBV5-1 to TRBJ2-1, with 14 bases identical to TRBD2. Germline V gene lookup returns CDR1 SGHRS and CDR2 YFSETQ. This CDR3 comprises 16 residues. J lost 4 bases, V lost 4 bases, and 4 bases had no gene match. CDR3 region: CASSRGLAGVYNEQFF. The CDR3 DNA follows: TGCGCCAGCAGCAGGGGACTAGCGGGGGTGTACAATGAGCAGTTCTTC.

This clonotype was counted many times. The chain joins TRBV20-1 to TRBJ2-1; D call uncertain. The V end lost 2 bases, the J end lost 4 bases, and 9 bases lay between the germline ends. Germline V lookup: CDR1 DFQATT, CDR2 SNEGSKA (reference sequence). The CDR3 length is 13 residues. CDR3 loop: CSARQTLYNEQFF. CDR3 in DNA: TGCAGTGCTAGACAGACACTTTACAATGAGCAGTTCTTC.

The V gene is TRBV12-3 or TRBV12-4, the J gene TRBJ2-3, with D possibly being TRBD2 (6 bases). The length of the CDR3 is 15 residues. The V gene lost 1 base and the J gene lost 2 bases, with 10 bases spanning the gap. The CDR3 loop reads CASSLGRDPTDTQYF. The CDR3 bases are TGTGCCAGCAGTTTAGGGCGGGACCCCACAGATACGCAGTATTTT.

The sample holds many counts of this clonotype. This chain uses TRBV9 with TRBJ2-3; D might be TRBD1 (5 bases). The CDR3 sequence is 16 residues long. Looked up from germline, CDR1 is SGDLS and CDR2 is YYNGEE. V lost 0 bases, J lost 2 bases, and 13 bases lay in between. As DNA, the CDR3 is TGTGCCAGCAGCGTAGCTCGACAGACCGTCACAGATACGCAGTATTTT. It codes for CASSVARQTVTDTQYF.

The J gene is TRBJ1-2, the V gene TRBV7-2; the D gene is possibly TRBD1 (5 bases). CDR1 is SGHTA, CDR2 FQGNSA, per germline. The CDR3 contains 15 residues. The V end lost 3 bases, the J end lost 4 bases, and 15 bases lay between the germline ends. The CDR3 bases are TGTGCCAGCAGCTTGGGGGGGGAAAGAGGCTATGGCTACACCTTC. The encoded protein is CASSLGGERGYGYTF.

This clonotype was found a few times. This chain links TRBV7-2 with TRBJ1-1; D ambiguous. The germline V gene has CDR1 SGHTA and CDR2 FQGNSA. CDR3 length equals 11 residues. V was trimmed by 5 bases and J by 6 bases, leaving 7 bases between them. CDR3 DNA sequence: TGTGCCAGCAGCCGGTTCCCTGAAGCTTTCTTT. Protein sequence: CASSRFPEAFF.

This clonotype has a count of ten or more. The chain uses TRBV4-1 and TRBJ1-1, with 9 bases aligning to TRBD1. This CDR3 comprises 15 residues. CDR1 is MGHRA and CDR2 is YSYEKL in the germline V gene. V lost 0 bases, J lost 4 bases, and 3 bases stayed unmatched. Here the CDR3 reads CASSQDWTGATEAFF. The CDR3 nucleotides are TGCGCCAGCAGCCAAGACTGGACAGGGGCCACTGAAGCTTTCTTT.

This clonotype was picked up many times. This chain connects TRBV3-1 to TRBJ2-7; unclear D gene. CDR3 size: 13 residues. Between the trimmed V and J ends, which lost 2 bases and 1 base, there was a span of 6 bases. The germline V gene has CDR1 LGHDT and CDR2 YNNKEL (reference sequence). The CDR3: CASSQFGSYEQYF. Written as DNA, the CDR3 is TGTGCCAGCAGCCAATTTGGGTCCTACGAGCAGTACTTC.

This clonotype has at least ten counts. The V call is TRBV5-1, the J call TRBJ2-2, with D perhaps being TRBD1 or TRBD2 (5 bases each). CDR1 is SGHRS, CDR2 YFSETQ, per germline. The CDR3 extends over 15 amino acids. V was pared by 3 bases and J by 2 bases, with 11 bases between. The chain's CDR3 is CASSWGSGNTGELFF. For the CDR3, the DNA is TGCGCCAGCAGCTGGGGGTCTGGTAACACCGGGGAGCTGTTTTTT. The full variable domain, with the rest looked up from reference TRBV5-1 and TRBJ2-2, is KAGVTQTPRYLIKTRGQQVTLSCSPISGHRSVSWYQQTPGQGLQFLFEYFSETQRNKGNFPGRFSGRQFSNSRSEMNVSTLELGDSALYLCASSWGSGNTGELFFGEGSRLTVL.

This clonotype was counted only a few times. The gene calls are TRBV25-1 and TRBJ2-7; 7 nucleotides line up with TRBD1. With 9 bases clipped from V and 9 bases from J, the junction kept 14 bases outside the gene matches. CDR3 length: 13 residues. The V gene's germline CDR1 is MGHDK and CDR2 SYGVNS. CDR3 residues: CARIQGPQSRQYF. The CDR3 nucleotides are TGTGCCAGAATACAGGGGCCCCAATCGCGGCAGTACTTC.

This clonotype has ten or more counts. The chain carries TRBV10-3 and TRBJ1-2, with D unclear. V lost 1 base and J lost 8, with 17 bases in between. Germline V gene lookup returns CDR1 ENHRY and CDR2 SYGVKD. The CDR3 covers 15 residues. In DNA form, the CDR3 reads TGTGCCATCAGTGAGTTGTGGGAGGGAAATGGCGGCTACACCTTC. Protein product: CAISELWEGNGGYTF.

This clonotype was counted ten times or more. The genes are TRBV12-3 or TRBV12-4 and TRBJ1-5, with D maybe TRBD1 (5 bases). The CDR3 has 17 residues. V lost 0 bases and J lost 0, with 12 bases in between. This chain's CDR3 is CASSLAFMTDSNQPQHF. CDR3 nucleotides: TGTGCCAGCAGTTTAGCGTTTATGACAGATAGCAATCAGCCCCAGCATTTT.

Many counts were recorded for this clonotype. V is TRBV5-1 and J is TRBJ2-1, with D perhaps TRBD1 or TRBD2 (5 bases each). Germline loops: CDR1 SGHRS, CDR2 YFSETQ. The CDR3 runs 15 residues. The V end was cut by 3 bases, the J end by 7 bases, with 17 bases between. The DNA of the CDR3 is TGCGCCAGCAGCTCTCGACGGGACGTGCGGAATGAGCAGTTCTTC. Encoded protein: CASSSRRDVRNEQFF.

This clonotype was observed at least ten times. The chain has TRBV15 and TRBJ2-4; D not certain. Germline V CDR1 and CDR2: LNHNV, YYDKDF (reference sequence). This CDR3 region has 13 residues. The ends were cut back, 1 base at V and 2 bases at J, with 3 bases in the middle. The CDR3 region is CATSRATKNIQYF. CDR3 DNA: TGTGCCACCAGCAGAGCGACCAAAAACATTCAGTACTTC.

This clonotype was counted ten times or more. At one end, the junction sequence differs from germline, possibly due to a read error. V usage is TRBV12-3 or TRBV12-4 and J usage is TRBJ1-1, with D unresolved. The CDR3 runs 13 residues. CDR3 nucleotides: TGCGCCAGCAGCTTCTCGGAGAACACTGAAGCTTTCTTT. Protein sequence: CASSFSENTEAFF.

In this sample, this clonotype turned up many times. The chain couples TRBV5-1 to TRBJ2-1; weak D call: TRBD1 (5 bases). The CDR3 length is 13 residues. V dropped 3 bases and J dropped 4 bases, with 8 bases sitting between them. The germline V gene encodes CDR1 SGHRS and CDR2 YFSETQ. CDR3 region: CASSSDSYNEQFF. CDR3 DNA sequence: TGCGCCAGCAGCTCCGACAGTTACAATGAGCAGTTCTTC.

This rearrangement joins TRBV12-3 or TRBV12-4 to TRBJ2-3; a weak D match, TRBD2 (6 bases). Trimming left V 6 bases short and J 2 bases short, with 15 bases between. The CDR3 spans 15 residues. The CDR3: CASSRTGLTTDTQYF. CDR3 coding DNA: TGTGCCAGCAGCCGCACGGGACTTACCACAGATACGCAGTATTTT.

This clonotype was picked up many times. The chain couples TRBV5-1 to TRBJ2-1; D possibly corresponds to TRBD2 (5 bases). The CDR3 length is 14 residues. With 7 bases removed from V and 8 bases from J, the gap between germline ends came to 19 bases. CDR1 SGHRS and CDR2 YFSETQ come from the germline V gene. The CDR3 bases are TGCGCCAGCTTTCCGGGGAGATCGGTAGATGAGCAGTTCTTC. It translates to CASFPGRSVDEQFF.

The rearrangement uses TRBV5-6 and TRBJ2-7, with TRBD1 matching 7 bases. From germline, CDR1 is SGHDT and CDR2 YYEEEE. The CDR3 has 15 residues. The V segment lost 0 bases and the J segment 2 bases; nucleotides outside the gene matches: 5. This CDR3 is CASSLVSQGAYEQYF. The CDR3 coding sequence is TGTGCCAGCAGCTTGGTATCGCAGGGGGCCTACGAGCAGTACTTC.

This chain links TRBV12-3 or TRBV12-4 with TRBJ2-2; 7 nucleotides line up with TRBD1. The CDR3 is 15 amino acids. J was trimmed by 5 bases and V by 5 bases; bases with no gene match: 8. CDR3 protein: CASSHWDSETGELFF. CDR3 coding DNA: TGTGCCAGCAGTCATTGGGACAGCGAGACCGGGGAGCTGTTTTTT.

V gene TRBV21-1 combines with J gene TRBJ2-5; the table's D gene call, TRBD1, was not cross checked with the DNA. TRBV21-1 is a recognized pseudogene. This CDR3 contains 12 residues. CDR3 in amino acids: CASAGGEETQYF. The CDR3 DNA sequence: TGTGCCAGCGCTGGGGGAGAAGAGACCCAGTACTTC.

Comments on this clonotype: A read error may explain this, as a much larger clone is one base away. The chain links TRBV5-1 to TRBJ2-1, with a weak D call TRBD2 (6 bases). Germline CDR1 and CDR2: SGHRS and YFSETQ. The CDR3 has 11 amino acids. The CDR3 loop reads CTSSLSGEQFF. The CDR3 nucleotides are TGCACCAGCAGCCTCAGCGGGGAGCAGTTCTTC.

This clonotype was recorded many times. The gene calls are TRBV29-1 and TRBJ2-1, with D possibly being TRBD2 (6 bases). This CDR3 is built from 11 residues. CDR1 is SQVTM and CDR2 is ANQGSEA in the germline V gene. V lost 6 bases to trimming and J lost 9 bases, with 12 bases between them. This CDR3 is CSVTSISEQFF. CDR3 bases: TGCAGCGTCACTAGCATCAGTGAGCAGTTCTTC.